This T cell receptor beta chain was profiled in a study of T cells in narcolepsy (dated by TCRdb to the late 2010s). For context, the study as a whole: Healthy control donors were enrolled in the study alongside patients who had narcolepsy type 1 or type 2 (NT1, NT2). The study sought autoreactive T cells targeting hypocretin neuron self-antigens (hypocretin, TRIB2) in narcolepsy patients, using TCR Vbeta sequencing to track clonotypes in blood and CSF. General study outcomes and caveats: Plots comparing CSF and blood CD4+ T cell clonotypes from the same patient highlighted HCRT-specific and TRIB2-specific autoreactive clonotypes. Numbers of sequenced blood memory CD4+ clonotypes were comparable, averaging around 40,000 in patients and some 33,000 in controls. Autoreactive clonotypes were reported to be detected serially in the blood of the same patients and of different patients, but not in the blood of healthy controls. Certain blood memory CD4+ repertoires from patients and controls had no sequences that matched autoreactive T cell clones.

Including the terminal cysteine and phenylalanine, the CDR3 comprises 14 residues. Only the CDR3 part of the read is kept: 42 bases, read in frame from the first base. The trim is 1 base for V and 6 bases for J, with a gap of 12 bases between the germline ends. CDR1 and CDR2, looked up from the germline V gene, are KGHSH and LQKENI. Regarding this clone: This receptor's antigen is unknown. Within one base of it there is no much larger clone, and no base qualities were kept.

Libraries were built with the immunoSEQ multiplex PCR assay. Imported from immuneACCESS, the table was reduced by TCRdb to in-frame sequences with V and J called. These copies leave out some clones; in studies compared against another copy, an unresolved V gene accounts for under half, and the cause of the remainder is not known. For this sample there are fewer than 40,000 clones; about 85% appear just once. The top ten constitute 1.1% of the sample. For TCR Vbeta sequencing, memory CD4+ T cells were sorted ex vivo from the peripheral blood of narcolepsy patients and healthy controls. The receptor was derived from a human donor with narcolepsy. The sequenced sample was CD45RA- memory CD4+ T cells from PBMCs. The cell subset or site label of this sample denotes: memory T cells sorted ex vivo from peripheral blood. The sequence is built from TRBV18 and TRBJ1-1; the D gene lacks a confident call. CDR3 region: CASSPRGGQAEAFF. The nucleotides are TGTGCCAGCTCACCACGGGGAGGGCAGGCTGAAGCTTTCTTT.